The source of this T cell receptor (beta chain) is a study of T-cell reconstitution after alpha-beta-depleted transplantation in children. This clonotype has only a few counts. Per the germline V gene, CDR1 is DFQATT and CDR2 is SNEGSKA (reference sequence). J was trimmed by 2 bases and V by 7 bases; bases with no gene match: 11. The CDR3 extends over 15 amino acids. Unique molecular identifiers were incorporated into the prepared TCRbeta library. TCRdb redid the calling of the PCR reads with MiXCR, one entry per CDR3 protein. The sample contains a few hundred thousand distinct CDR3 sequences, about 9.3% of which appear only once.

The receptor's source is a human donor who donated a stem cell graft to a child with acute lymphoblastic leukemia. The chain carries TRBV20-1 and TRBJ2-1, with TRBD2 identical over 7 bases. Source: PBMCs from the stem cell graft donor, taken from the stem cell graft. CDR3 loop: CSVKGPAGTYNEQFF. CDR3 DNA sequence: TGCAGTGTCAAAGGCCCAGCGGGGACCTACAATGAGCAGTTCTTC.